The TCR beta chain under discussion was sequenced for a study of blood T cell repertoires in COVID-19. Study overall: Whether acute or convalescent, the COVID-19 samples came from the United States, Italy and Spain. PBMCs, B-cell-depleted T cells, or T cells were the source of the cDNA or gDNA that made up the material.

Assay: immunoSEQ multiplex PCR; the TCRdb copy retains only in-frame clones and omits some. The sample includes more than 250,000 clones, roughly 86% of them seen just once. The V end lost 10 bases, the J end lost 4 bases, and 20 bases lay between the germline ends. CDR3 length: 15 residues. Germline assignment: CDR1 MNHEY and CDR2 SMNVEV (reference sequence). This rearrangement joins TRBV27 to TRBJ2-1; TRBD2 might be the D (6 bases). The TCR originated in a woman aged 25 to 39 who had recovered from COVID-19. Sequences were obtained from PBMCs or T cells enriched from blood (not recorded which). The CDR3 sequence: CATNERGLLYNEQFF. CDR3 coding DNA: TGTGCCACCAATGAGAGGGGACTGCTTTACAATGAGCAGTTCTTC.